Listed here is a single T cell receptor beta chain. Its antigen is still unknown. These data come from a study of T cells in Graves' hyperthyroidism and ophthalmopathy. V lost 5 bases, J lost 3 bases, and 6 bases stayed unmatched. Germline V gene sequence: CDR1 MNHNS, CDR2 SASEGT. This CDR3 is built from 14 residues. The cohort's ophthalmopathy patients, a group with duration under 3 months, had a Clinical Activity Score of at least 3 and a NOSPECS grade of at least 4. Lactation, pregnancy, other autoimmune disease or uncontrolled infection led to exclusion of patients. Amplification of TCR beta CDR3 regions used RNA as the template. Carried out on the TCR CDR3, a first-round RT-PCR used the HTBI primer set. TCRdb redid the calling of the multiplex PCR reads with MiXCR, one entry per CDR3 protein. The table lists 530,000 or so distinct CDR3 sequences, approximately 17% of them singletons, with 15% to 20% in the top ten.

Study-wide results and limits: Ophthalmopathy was separated from stable hyperthyroidism by a 13 V-J model.

The V call is TRBV6-1, the J call TRBJ1-1, with TRBD1 identical over 7 bases. The clonotype originates from a woman under 30 with Graves' ophthalmopathy. The sample was blood. The CDR3 here is CASSFDRAYTEAFF. CDR3 sequence (DNA): TGTGCCAGCAGTTTTGACAGGGCGTACACTGAAGCTTTCTTT.